This entry lists 29 T cell receptor beta chains sequenced from one sample in a study of OX40 agonist ivuxolimab in advanced cancers. The table came from immunoSEQ multiplex PCR; TCRdb's copy has only in-frame clones and leaves some out. The data show 40,000 to 45,000 clones, 80% seen once. The sequencing used CD4+ or CD8+ T cells sorted from blood, collected in a trial of the OX40 agonist ivuxolimab. These receptors were obtained from an adult with an advanced solid tumor such as melanoma, head and neck, liver or kidney cancer.

The J gene is TRBJ1-1, the V gene TRBV7-2, with unresolved D. The germline V gene has CDR1 SGHTA and CDR2 FQGNSA. The CDR3 runs to 15 residues. V lost 6 bases and J lost 1, with 15 bases in between. The CDR3 nucleotides are TGTGCCAGCAGTCAAGGAGGCGGGTCGAACACTGAAGCTTTCTTT. It is translated as CASSQGGGSNTEAFF. Full variable domain (remainder filled in from reference TRBV7-2 and TRBJ1-1): GAGVSQSPSNKVTEKGKDVELRCDPISGHTALYWYRQSLGQGLEFLIYFQGNSAPDKSGLPSDRFSAERTGGSVSTLTIQRTQQEDSAVYLCASSQGGGSNTEAFFGQGTRLTVV.

V gene TRBV19 combines with J gene TRBJ2-3; 10 bases are a match to TRBD2. CDR1 and CDR2 (germline): LNHDA, SQIVND (reference sequence). The CDR3 is made up of 16 amino acids. The ends lost 3 bases at V and 0 bases at J; junction bases unmatched: 3. In nucleotides, the CDR3 is TGTGCCAGTAGTATCGGACTAGCGGCTAGCACAGATACGCAGTATTTT. This gives the protein CASSIGLAASTDTQYF.

This clone was counted between two and nine times. The chain uses TRBV11-2 and TRBJ2-7; no clear D. Germline values: CDR1 SGHAT, CDR2 FQNNGV. Trimming removed 3 bases from V and 9 bases from J, with 12 bases in between. There are 12 residues in the CDR3. CDR3 coding DNA: TGTGCCAGCAGCTTCCGCCCCCCCCGGCAGTACTTC. This gives the protein CASSFRPPRQYF.

The chain links TRBV4-3 to TRBJ2-5; 8 bases agree with TRBD2. CDR3 length: 15 amino acids. The V gene end was trimmed by 0 bases and the J gene end by 11 bases; junction bases not matched to a gene: 11. Per the germline V gene, CDR1 is LGHNA and CDR2 is YSLEER. CDR3 in amino acids: CASSQDKDTQREQYF. CDR3 coding DNA: TGCGCCAGCAGCCAAGATAAGGACACACAGCGGGAGCAGTACTTC.

The chain couples TRBV15 to TRBJ2-1; D is ambiguous. The CDR3 is 15 residues long. The V end lost 0 bases, the J end lost 0 bases, and 6 bases lay between the germline ends. CDR1 is LNHNV and CDR2 is YYDKDF in the germline V gene (reference sequence). DNA of the CDR3: TGTGCCACCAGCAGAGAGCGGCTCTCCTACAATGAGCAGTTCTTC. Translated, it gives CATSRERLSYNEQFF. Drawing the rest from reference TRBV15 and TRBJ2-1, the complete variable domain is DAMVIQNPRYQVTQFGKPVTLSCSQTLNHNVMYWYQQKSSQAPKLLFHYYDKDFNNEADTPDNFQSRRPNTSFCFLDIRSPGLGDTAMYLCATSRERLSYNEQFFGPGTRLTVL.

The chain combines TRBV19 with TRBJ2-3; possibly TRBD2 for D (6 bases). V was shortened by 9 bases and J by 2 bases, with 21 bases between the two germline ends. The germline V gene encodes CDR1 LNHDA and CDR2 SQIVND (reference sequence). The CDR3 contains 16 residues. In nucleotides, the CDR3 is TGTGCCAGCGCGGACGCCCGGGGGTCCCTCACAGATACGCAGTATTTT. Translation: CASADARGSLTDTQYF.

The V call is TRBV30, the J call TRBJ1-1; 8 bases agree with TRBD1. The germline CDR1 and CDR2 sequences are GTSNPN and SVGIG (reference sequence). With 1 base clipped from V and 6 bases from J, the junction kept 4 bases outside the gene matches. The CDR3 contains 13 residues. The CDR3 DNA sequence: TGTGCCTGGAGTGCCGACAGGGGAGCTGAAGCTTTCTTT. This encodes CAWSADRGAEAFF. The whole variable domain, filled in from reference TRBV30 and TRBJ1-1, reads SQTIHQWPATLVQPVGSPLSLECTVEGTSNPNLYWYRQAAGRGLQLLFYSVGIGQISSEVPQNLSASRPQDRQFILSSKKLLLSDSGFYLCAWSADRGAEAFFGQGTRLTVV.

This clone was detected only a few times. This sequence joins TRBV28 and TRBJ1-3; the match to TRBD1 covers 12 bases. Losses at the gene ends were 7 bases for V and 0 bases for J; bases not matched to a gene: 16. The CDR3 is made up of 20 amino acids. Germline CDR1 MDHEN, CDR2 SYDVKM. Written as DNA, the CDR3 is TGTGCCAGCACTTTGCCCCCCTACGGGACAGGGGGCGACTCTGGAAACACCATATATTTT. This sequence encodes CASTLPPYGTGGDSGNTIYF.

The chain carries TRBV7-2 and TRBJ2-1; D gene unclear. Trimming stripped 0 bases from V and 8 bases from J, with 14 bases between. The CDR3 length is 15 residues. Germline CDR1 and CDR2: SGHTA and FQGNSA. Here the CDR3 DNA reads TGTGCCAGCAGCTTAGCGCACGATCCCCAACATGAGCAGTTCTTC. It codes for CASSLAHDPQHEQFF.

This clone was recorded a few times. In the same sample, other DNA sequences code for this CDR3. The chain recombines TRBV5-6 with TRBJ2-7; weak D call: TRBD2 (5 bases). CDR3 length: 12 residues. V lost 0 bases and J lost 4, with 5 bases in between. Germline V CDR1 and CDR2: SGHDT, YYEEEE. The CDR3 here is CASSLGGYEQYF. The CDR3 DNA follows: TGTGCCAGCAGCTTGGGCGGGTACGAGCAGTACTTC.

This clone has a single count. The chain carries TRBV28 and TRBJ1-2; D remains ambiguous. The CDR3 is 16 residues long. V lost 7 bases and J lost 6, with 24 bases in between. The germline V gene has CDR1 MDHEN and CDR2 SYDVKM. The CDR3 nucleotides read TGTGCCAGCACCGCCGGTGGTGCGGAGACATTTGATGGCTACACCTTC. This sequence encodes CASTAGGAETFDGYTF.

This clone showed up just a few times. The chain recombines TRBV7-9 with TRBJ1-6; perhaps TRBD1 as D (6 bases). Germline V lookup: CDR1 SEHNR, CDR2 FQNEAQ (reference sequence). Between the trimmed V and J ends, which lost 1 base and 11 bases, there was a span of 12 bases. The CDR3 runs to 14 residues. The CDR3 spells CASSLEGGGTPLHF. CDR3 bases: TGTGCCAGCAGCTTAGAGGGGGGCGGGACACCCCTCCACTTT.

This clone was detected only a few times. As DNA, the CDR3 is TGCGCCAGCAACTCAGGGGGGAATTCACCCCTCCACTTT. As protein: CASNSGGNSPLHF. The chain employs TRBV10-2 and TRBJ1-6, with 7 bases aligning to TRBD1. The CDR3 totals 13 residues. The germline CDR1 and CDR2 sequences are WSHSY and SAAADI. Germline trimming cut 7 bases from V and 7 bases from J; bases unmatched to any gene: 4.

The chain joins TRBV15 to TRBJ2-7; possible D gene TRBD2, 5 bases. Germline assignment: CDR1 LNHNV and CDR2 YYDKDF (reference sequence). V dropped 5 bases and J dropped 6 bases, with 17 bases sitting between them. The CDR3 extends over 14 amino acids. CDR3 sequence reads: CATSRAGGWGEQYF. The DNA of the CDR3 is TGTGCCACCAGCCGTGCGGGTGGGTGGGGCGAGCAGTACTTC.

V is TRBV18 and J is TRBJ1-5; 7 bases fit TRBD1. V dropped 2 bases and J dropped 2; count of bases not matched to a gene: 6. Looked up from germline, CDR1 is KGHSH and CDR2 is LQKENI. The CDR3 has 16 amino acids. DNA of the CDR3: TGTGCCAGCTCACCAACGGCAGGGGGTGGCAATCAGCCCCAGCATTTT. Protein: CASSPTAGGGNQPQHF.

The chain carries TRBV19 and TRBJ1-6; TRBD1 agrees at 8 bases. The CDR3 loop spans 13 amino acids. Germline V gene data show CDR1 as LNHDA and CDR2 as SQIVND (reference sequence). V shed 5 bases, J shed 10 bases, and the junction held 4 bases outside the gene matches. This CDR3 is CASSPDRDSPLHF. CDR3 in DNA: TGTGCCAGTAGTCCGGACAGGGACTCACCCCTCCACTTT. The full variable domain, its missing parts supplied by reference TRBV19 and TRBJ1-6, is DGGITQSPKYLFRKEGQNVTLSCEQNLNHDAMYWYRQDPGQGLRLIYYSQIVNDFQKGDIAEGYSVSREKKESFPLTVTSAQKNPTAFYLCASSPDRDSPLHFGNGTRLTVT.

The V and J genes are TRBV10-2 and TRBJ2-3; 11 bases agree with TRBD2. Per germline, CDR1 WSHSY and CDR2 SAAADI. This CDR3 region has 14 residues. With V trimmed by 7 bases and J by 3 bases, 3 bases remained unmatched. The CDR3 protein is CASMASGRTDTQYF. The CDR3 DNA reads TGCGCCAGCATGGCTAGCGGGAGGACAGATACGCAGTATTTT.

The chain combines TRBV28 with TRBJ1-2, with D perhaps TRBD1 (6 bases). Trimming cost V 6 bases and J 4 bases, with 12 bases left between them. The CDR3 is 13 amino acids. CDR1 is MDHEN, CDR2 SYDVKM, per germline. This chain's CDR3 is CASSPGQSYGYTF. In DNA, the CDR3 is TGTGCCAGCAGCCCTGGACAGAGCTATGGCTACACCTTC.

The CDR3 protein is CASSENYGYTF. The CDR3 nucleotides read TGTGCCAGCAGTGAAAACTATGGCTACACCTTC. This rearrangement joins TRBV6-1 to TRBJ1-2; the D is unclear. The CDR3 loop spans 11 amino acids. The germline V and J ends were trimmed by 2 bases and 2 bases, with 0 bases remaining between them. CDR1 and CDR2 (germline): MNHNS, SASEGT.

The chain uses TRBV19 and TRBJ2-7; D is possibly TRBD1 (6 bases). V dropped 6 bases and J dropped 0 bases, with 12 bases sitting between them. The CDR3 is made up of 14 amino acids. In germline, CDR1 is LNHDA, CDR2 SQIVND (reference sequence). The CDR3 loop reads CASSGQIGSYEQYF. In DNA, the CDR3 is TGTGCCAGTAGCGGACAGATTGGCTCCTACGAGCAGTACTTC.

The rearrangement uses TRBV6-5 and TRBJ1-1; possibly TRBD1 for D (5 bases). The CDR3 covers 15 residues. Germline V gene lookup returns CDR1 MNHEY and CDR2 SVGAGI. Trimming took 5 bases from V and 2 from J, leaving 15 bases between them. CDR3 amino acids: CASSQEGHGNTEAFF. The CDR3 coding sequence is TGTGCCAGCAGTCAAGAAGGACATGGCAACACTGAAGCTTTCTTT.

The V gene is TRBV5-6, the J gene TRBJ1-6; no reliable D call. V was cut by 3 bases and J by 10 bases, with 8 bases left in between. Germline CDR1 is SGHDT and CDR2 is YYEEEE. The CDR3 is made up of 12 amino acids. The CDR3 loop reads CASSSPRSPLHF. For the CDR3, the DNA is TGTGCCAGCAGCTCACCTCGCTCACCCCTCCACTTT.

This chain uses TRBV15 with TRBJ1-1; D uncertain. This CDR3 region has 13 residues. Trimming left V 3 bases short and J 4 bases short, with 9 bases between. Germline V lookup: CDR1 LNHNV, CDR2 YYDKDF (reference sequence). The CDR3 spells CATSSFRTTEAFF. Written as DNA, the CDR3 is TGTGCCACCAGCAGTTTCAGGACCACTGAAGCTTTCTTT.

The chain couples TRBV5-4 to TRBJ1-2; tentatively, D is TRBD1 (6 bases). The V and J ends lost 4 bases and 7 bases respectively, with 14 bases between them. The CDR3 loop spans 13 amino acids. In germline, CDR1 is SGHNT, CDR2 YYREEE (reference sequence). Here the CDR3 DNA reads TGTGCCAGCAGCCGCCCGGACAGTAGTGGCTACACCTTC. This gives the protein CASSRPDSSGYTF.

The CDR3 loop is CASSSGTGNTGELFF. CDR3 DNA: TGTGCCAGCAGCTCCGGGACGGGGAACACCGGGGAGCTGTTTTTT. The chain combines TRBV7-3 with TRBJ2-2; either TRBD1 or TRBD2 may fit D (5 bases each). Per germline, CDR1 SGHTA and CDR2 FQGTGA. Trimming took 4 bases from V and 1 from J, leaving 10 bases between them. The CDR3 sequence is 15 residues long.

This clone was observed a handful of times. V gene TRBV30 combines with J gene TRBJ1-6; maybe TRBD1 (6 bases). V was clipped by 1 base and J by 10 bases, with 11 bases between them. The CDR3 is made up of 13 amino acids. From germline, CDR1 is GTSNPN and CDR2 SVGIG (reference sequence). The CDR3 DNA reads as TGTGCCTGGAGTGGGGGGCTGGGGTCACCCCTCCACTTT. It translates to CAWSGGLGSPLHF. The variable domain in full, with the rest retrieved from reference TRBV30 and TRBJ1-6, is SQTIHQWPATLVQPVGSPLSLECTVEGTSNPNLYWYRQAAGRGLQLLFYSVGIGQISSEVPQNLSASRPQDRQFILSSKKLLLSDSGFYLCAWSGGLGSPLHFGNGTRLTVT.

This chain joins TRBV6-1 and TRBJ2-3, with D possibly matching TRBD1 (6 bases). Germline V gives CDR1 MNHNS, CDR2 SASEGT. V lost 4 bases to trimming and J lost 2 bases, with 13 bases between them. The CDR3 contains 15 residues. CDR3 residues: CASSGATGFTDTQYF. CDR3 coding DNA: TGTGCCAGCAGTGGGGCGACAGGCTTCACAGATACGCAGTATTTT.

This clone was counted only a few times. The chain recombines TRBV2 with TRBJ1-2; TRBD1 aligns across 8 bases. Germline loops: CDR1 SNHLY, CDR2 FYNNEI. The V and J ends lost 10 bases and 4 bases, in that order; junction bases with no gene match: 5. This CDR3 is 12 amino acids long. The CDR3 reads CAISGQGYGYTF. The CDR3 region has the DNA TGTGCCATATCCGGACAGGGCTATGGCTACACCTTC.

This chain connects TRBV27 to TRBJ2-1, with 8 bases identical to TRBD2. J lost 4 bases, V lost 3 bases, and 8 bases had no gene match. CDR3 length equals 16 residues. Germline V gene lookup returns CDR1 MNHEY and CDR2 SMNVEV (reference sequence). DNA for the CDR3: TGTGCCAGCAGTTTTGAGGCGGGGGGATCGTACAATGAGCAGTTCTTC. This encodes CASSFEAGGSYNEQFF.